The 27 T cell receptor beta chains below come from one sample, sequenced in a study of Ad26.COV2.S vaccination and SARS-CoV-2 variants. The protocol was immunoSEQ multiplex PCR, while the TCRdb copy is restricted to in-frame clones and leaves out a portion. The sample contains approximately 150,000 clones, 86% of which appear only once. The sequences come from peripheral blood, collected after recovery from COVID-19. All receptors come from a human donor who had recovered from COVID-19.

This clone was counted once. The chain combines TRBV30 with TRBJ1-2, with TRBD1 identical over 9 bases. CDR3 length: 13 amino acids. Losses at the gene ends were 5 bases for V and 6 bases for J; bases not matched to a gene: 7. Per the germline V gene, CDR1 is GTSNPN and CDR2 is SVGIG (reference sequence). CDR3 bases: TGTGCCTGGGATCCCGGGACAGGGCATGGCTACACCTTC. This sequence encodes CAWDPGTGHGYTF.

The V gene is TRBV27, the J gene TRBJ2-1; 10 bases match TRBD2. Germline trimming cut 0 bases from V and 7 bases from J; bases unmatched to any gene: 3. Germline V gives CDR1 MNHEY, CDR2 SMNVEV (reference sequence). This CDR3 spans 15 amino acids. CDR3 amino acids: CASSLSASGGNEQFF. For the CDR3, the DNA is TGTGCCAGCAGTTTATCGGCTAGCGGGGGAAATGAGCAGTTCTTC.

The CDR3 coding sequence is TGTGCCAGCAGCTTGGGACAGCATACATACAATGAGCAGTTCTTC. Amino acids: CASSLGQHTYNEQFF. The chain combines TRBV5-5 with TRBJ2-1, with a possible D match to TRBD1 (5 bases). The V gene lost 0 bases and the J gene lost 4 bases, with 11 bases spanning the gap. The CDR3 has 15 residues. Germline V lookup: CDR1 SGHKS, CDR2 YYEKEE (reference sequence).

For the CDR3, the DNA is TGTGCCTGGAGCCTAGGACAGCCCAAAGCTTTCTTT. Its protein is CAWSLGQPKAFF. This sequence joins TRBV30 and TRBJ1-1; D might be TRBD1 (6 bases). Per the germline V gene, CDR1 is GTSNPN and CDR2 is SVGIG (reference sequence). The CDR3 contains 12 residues. The V and J ends lost 3 bases and 9 bases respectively, with 14 bases between them.

This chain uses TRBV5-5 with TRBJ1-1; D is unclear. V gave up 2 bases and J gave up 4 bases, with 15 bases separating them. The CDR3 covers 15 residues. Germline CDR1 reads SGHKS; CDR2 reads YYEKEE (reference sequence). CDR3 sequence reads: CASSLDMTVGTEAFF. The CDR3 coding sequence is TGTGCCAGCAGCTTAGATATGACGGTTGGCACTGAAGCTTTCTTT. The full variable domain, in which reference TRBV5-5 and TRBJ1-1 provide the parts outside the CDR3, is DAGVTQSPTHLIKTRGQQVTLRCSPISGHKSVSWYQQVLGQGPQFIFQYYEKEERGRGNFPDRFSARQFPNYSSELNVNALLLGDSALYLCASSLDMTVGTEAFFGQGTRLTVV.

This clone was observed a few times. V gene TRBV5-1 combines with J gene TRBJ2-5, with 11 bases matching TRBD1. Germline CDR1 SGHRS, CDR2 YFSETQ. J lost 4 bases, V lost 0 bases, and 11 bases had no gene match. This CDR3 comprises 18 residues. The CDR3, as DNA: TGCGCCAGCAGCTTGGCCGAAGGGACAGGGGGTTTTGGAGAGACCCAGTACTTC. It yields the protein CASSLAEGTGGFGETQYF.

The rearrangement uses TRBV11-2 and TRBJ1-1; D is unresolved. The CDR3 totals 13 residues. Germline CDR1 reads SGHAT; CDR2 reads FQNNGV. Trimming left V 3 bases short and J 1 base short, with 6 bases between. The CDR3 nucleotides read TGTGCCAGCAGCTTTTACGAGAACACTGAAGCTTTCTTT. This gives the protein CASSFYENTEAFF.

The chain employs TRBV18 and TRBJ2-3, with TRBD2 as a possible D gene (6 bases). This CDR3 has 15 amino acids. Trimming removed 3 bases at V and 2 bases at J, with 12 bases between. Germline V gives CDR1 KGHSH, CDR2 LQKENI. The CDR3 nucleotides read TGTGCCAGCTCACCGGGGGGTATCACCACAGATACGCAGTATTTT. This translates into CASSPGGITTDTQYF.

The chain uses TRBV6-2 or TRBV6-3 and TRBJ2-1, with TRBD2 matching over 10 bases. This CDR3 region has 16 residues. V lost 4 bases, J lost 3 bases, and 6 bases stayed unmatched. From germline, CDR1 is MNHEY and CDR2 SVGEGT. CDR3 in DNA: TGTGCCAGCAGTTCCCCACTAGCGGGGTTCTACAATGAGCAGTTCTTC. Amino acids: CASSSPLAGFYNEQFF.

The J gene is TRBJ2-1, the V gene TRBV6-2 or TRBV6-3; 12 bases align to TRBD2. The germline CDR1 and CDR2 sequences are MNHEY and SVGEGT. The CDR3 has 17 amino acids. V trimming: 6 bases; J trimming: 0 bases; junction bases outside the gene matches: 6. This chain's CDR3 is CASSRTSGESSYNEQFF. The CDR3 DNA follows: TGTGCCAGCAGCCGGACTAGCGGGGAGAGCTCCTACAATGAGCAGTTCTTC.

The J gene is TRBJ1-1, the V gene TRBV18; possible D gene TRBD1, 5 bases. CDR1 and CDR2 from the germline V gene are KGHSH and LQKENI. V was shortened by 5 bases and J by 0 bases, with 22 bases between the two germline ends. This CDR3 has 18 amino acids. Written as DNA, the CDR3 is TGTGCCAGCTCAATCTCGGGACTCCTCAACGGTATGAACACTGAAGCTTTCTTT. It encodes CASSISGLLNGMNTEAFF. Full variable domain (outside the CDR3, taken from reference TRBV18 and TRBJ1-1): NAGVMQNPRHLVRRRGQEARLRCSPMKGHSHVYWYRQLPEEGLKFMVYLQKENIIDESGMPKERFSAEFPKEGPSILRIQQVVRGDSAAYFCASSISGLLNGMNTEAFFGQGTRLTVV.

This clone was detected once. An end of the junction differs from the germline gene, which may be a read error. The chain has TRBV7-8 and TRBJ2-7, with D hard to call. The CDR3 covers 13 residues. The V gene's germline CDR1 is SGHVS and CDR2 FQNEAQ. The CDR3 loop reads CASSPRTSFEQYF. Written as DNA, the CDR3 is TGTGCCAGCAGCCCGAGGACGTCCTTCGAGCAGTACTTC.

V usage is TRBV29-1 and J usage is TRBJ1-1; D is perhaps TRBD1 (5 bases). V was clipped by 4 bases and J by 0 bases, with 9 bases between them. The CDR3 is 13 residues long. The V gene's germline CDR1 is SQVTM and CDR2 ANQGSEA. CDR3 sequence reads: CSVAGRMNTEAFF. In nucleotides, the CDR3 is TGCAGCGTTGCGGGACGGATGAACACTGAAGCTTTCTTT.

The chain combines TRBV24-1 with TRBJ1-5; a possible D gene is TRBD1 (5 bases). Germline V gives CDR1 KGHDR, CDR2 SFDVKD. The CDR3 is 17 amino acids. V was trimmed by 9 bases and J by 4 bases, leaving 24 bases between them. The CDR3 loop is CATYGRTTINPNQPQHF. As DNA, the CDR3 is TGTGCCACCTATGGTAGGACAACGATCAACCCGAATCAGCCCCAGCATTTT.

CDR3 bases: TGTGCCAGTAGTCTCCGGACAGGGTATGAAGCTTTCTTT. Its translation: CASSLRTGYEAFF. This chain links TRBV19 with TRBJ1-1; 8 bases agree with TRBD1. CDR3 size: 13 residues. The germline CDR1 and CDR2 sequences are LNHDA and SQIVND (reference sequence). After removal of 5 bases from V and 7 bases from J, the junction contained 6 bases not matched to a gene.

The chain has TRBV5-6 and TRBJ1-6; D is uncertain. From germline, CDR1 is SGHDT and CDR2 YYEEEE. This CDR3 is built from 15 residues. The V gene lost 0 bases and the J gene lost 6 bases, with 10 bases spanning the gap. CDR3 in DNA: TGTGCCAGCAGCTTGGAGAGAAGAGGTAATTCACCCCTCCACTTT. This gives the protein CASSLERRGNSPLHF.

CDR3 protein: CASITGDGYTF. In nucleotides, the CDR3 is TGTGCCAGCATCACTGGAGATGGCTACACCTTC. The rearrangement uses TRBV7-9 and TRBJ1-2; D ambiguous. Germline V gives CDR1 SEHNR, CDR2 FQNEAQ (reference sequence). CDR3 size: 11 residues. Deletions cut 7 bases from V and 6 bases from J, with 9 bases between.

V usage is TRBV2 and J usage is TRBJ2-7; D may match TRBD1 or TRBD2 (5 bases each). The germline CDR1 and CDR2 sequences are SNHLY and FYNNEI. The CDR3 spans 14 residues. V was pared by 6 bases and J by 5 bases, with 17 bases between. The CDR3 reads CASRAGTGIDEQYF. The CDR3 DNA reads TGTGCCAGCAGAGCCGGGACCGGAATCGACGAGCAGTACTTC.

The J gene is TRBJ2-1, the V gene TRBV27; D ambiguous. Trimming stripped 3 bases from V and 8 bases from J, with 5 bases between. The CDR3 extends over 11 amino acids. The germline CDR1 and CDR2 sequences are MNHEY and SMNVEV (reference sequence). The DNA for the CDR3 is TGTGCCAGCAGTTTTCAGGATGAGCAGTTCTTC. Protein: CASSFQDEQFF.

The chain couples TRBV6-6 to TRBJ1-2; no clear D. The CDR3 totals 11 residues. V lost 4 bases to trimming and J lost 8 bases, with 8 bases between them. Germline V gives CDR1 MNHNY, CDR2 SVGAGI (reference sequence). This chain's CDR3 is CASSLDAGYTF. For the CDR3, the DNA is TGTGCCAGCAGTTTGGACGCCGGCTACACCTTC.

The chain employs TRBV7-9 and TRBJ1-6; weak D call: TRBD1 (6 bases). V was shortened by 4 bases and J by 19 bases, with 14 bases between the two germline ends. From germline, CDR1 is SEHNR and CDR2 FQNEAQ (reference sequence). This CDR3 contains 11 residues. CDR3 sequence reads: CASSSDSSTHF. In DNA, the CDR3 is TGTGCCAGCAGCTCGGACAGTTCTACGCACTTT.

The V and J genes are TRBV4-1 and TRBJ2-7; 7 bases agree with TRBD1. Germline V gene lookup returns CDR1 MGHRA and CDR2 YSYEKL. Unmatched junction bases numbered 2, after V lost 0 bases and J lost 0 bases. The CDR3 runs to 15 residues. The CDR3 nucleotides read TGCGCCAGCAGCCAAGATACAGGGGCCTCCTACGAGCAGTACTTC. Its translation: CASSQDTGASYEQYF.

This CDR3 reads CASSLARIGEQFF. CDR3 sequence (DNA): TGCGCCAGCAGCTTGGCGCGAATAGGTGAGCAGTTCTTC. The chain links TRBV5-1 to TRBJ2-1; D gene ambiguous. Trimming stripped 0 bases from V and 9 bases from J, with 10 bases between. Looked up from germline, CDR1 is SGHRS and CDR2 is YFSETQ. This CDR3 is 13 amino acids long.

The chain has TRBV4-3 and TRBJ2-7, with 8 positions matching TRBD1. Per germline, CDR1 LGHNA and CDR2 YSLEER. After removal of 0 bases from V and 4 bases from J, the junction contained 17 bases not matched to a gene. The CDR3 sequence is 19 residues long. CDR3 in DNA: TGCGCCAGCAGCCAAGATCGGGCAGGGGGCGAGTACGGGGGATACGAGCAGTACTTC. It specifies CASSQDRAGGEYGGYEQYF.

The J gene is TRBJ2-3, the V gene TRBV24-1; tentatively, D is TRBD1 (5 bases). Trimming took off 5 bases at V and 0 bases at J, with 8 bases between the two ends. The germline CDR1 and CDR2 sequences are KGHDR and SFDVKD. The CDR3 extends over 14 amino acids. The CDR3 spells CATSGQLSTDTQYF. Here the CDR3 DNA reads TGTGCCACCAGTGGACAGTTGAGCACAGATACGCAGTATTTT.

The chain uses TRBV15 and TRBJ2-3, with D possibly called TRBD1 or TRBD2 (5 bases each). The V gene's germline CDR1 is LNHNV and CDR2 YYDKDF (reference sequence). This CDR3 is built from 14 residues. Trimming pared 5 bases from V and 1 base from J, leaving 10 bases between. This chain's CDR3 is CATSWDLRTDTQYF. The CDR3 DNA sequence: TGTGCCACCAGCTGGGACCTTCGCACAGATACGCAGTATTTT.

The V call is TRBV10-2, the J call TRBJ1-5, with D possibly TRBD1 on 6 matching bases. Per the germline V gene, CDR1 is WSHSY and CDR2 is SAAADI. Between the trimmed V and J ends, which lost 9 bases and 2 bases, there was a span of 14 bases. CDR3 length: 14 residues. The DNA of the CDR3 is TGCGCCAGTCAACAGGGTAGTCGCAATCAGCCCCAGCATTTT. This encodes CASQQGSRNQPQHF.